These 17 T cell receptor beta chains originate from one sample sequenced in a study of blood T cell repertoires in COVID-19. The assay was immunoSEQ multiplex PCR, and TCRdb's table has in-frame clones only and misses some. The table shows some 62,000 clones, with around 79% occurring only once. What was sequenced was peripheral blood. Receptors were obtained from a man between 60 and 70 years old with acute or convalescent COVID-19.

The CDR3 DNA reads TGTGCCAGCAGTCGCGACAGGCTATCGTCAGGGGAAAAACTGTTTTTT. Protein: CASSRDRLSSGEKLFF. This chain links TRBV6-2 or TRBV6-3 with TRBJ1-4; tentative D call: TRBD1 (6 bases). The V end was cut by 5 bases, the J end by 8 bases, with 21 bases between. CDR1 is MNHEY and CDR2 is SVGEGT in the germline V gene. The CDR3 is made up of 16 amino acids.

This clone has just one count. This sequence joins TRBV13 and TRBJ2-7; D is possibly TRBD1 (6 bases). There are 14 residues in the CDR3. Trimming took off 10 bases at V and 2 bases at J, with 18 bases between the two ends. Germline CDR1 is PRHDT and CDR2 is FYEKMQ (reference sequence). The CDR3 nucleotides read TGTGCCACCGGCCAAGGGGGTGGCACCTACGAGCAGTACTTC. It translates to CATGQGGGTYEQYF.

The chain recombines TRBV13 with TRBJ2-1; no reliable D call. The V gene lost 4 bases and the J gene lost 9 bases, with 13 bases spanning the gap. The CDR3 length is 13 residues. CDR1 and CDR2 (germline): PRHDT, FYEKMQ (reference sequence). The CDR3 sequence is CASSSRGRFEQFF. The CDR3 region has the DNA TGTGCCAGCAGCTCACGAGGAAGGTTTGAGCAGTTCTTC.

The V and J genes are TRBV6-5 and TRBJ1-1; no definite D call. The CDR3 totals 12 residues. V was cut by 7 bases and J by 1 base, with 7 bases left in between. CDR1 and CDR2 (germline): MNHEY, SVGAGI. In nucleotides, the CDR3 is TGTGCCAGCAAACTCCAGAACACTGAAGCTTTCTTT. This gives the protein CASKLQNTEAFF.

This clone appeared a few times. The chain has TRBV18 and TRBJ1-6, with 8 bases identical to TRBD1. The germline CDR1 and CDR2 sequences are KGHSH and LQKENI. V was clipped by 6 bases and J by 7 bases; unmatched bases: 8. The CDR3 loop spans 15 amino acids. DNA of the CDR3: TGTGCCAGCTCCCAGGACAGGGAGGGCAATTCACCCCTCCACTTT. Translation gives CASSQDREGNSPLHF.

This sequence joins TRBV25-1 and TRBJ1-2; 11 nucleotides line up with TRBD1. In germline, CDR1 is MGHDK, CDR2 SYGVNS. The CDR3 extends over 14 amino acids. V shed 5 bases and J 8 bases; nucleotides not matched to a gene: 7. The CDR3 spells CASSTPDRGQGYTF. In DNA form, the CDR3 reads TGTGCCAGCAGTACCCCGGACAGGGGGCAAGGCTACACCTTC.

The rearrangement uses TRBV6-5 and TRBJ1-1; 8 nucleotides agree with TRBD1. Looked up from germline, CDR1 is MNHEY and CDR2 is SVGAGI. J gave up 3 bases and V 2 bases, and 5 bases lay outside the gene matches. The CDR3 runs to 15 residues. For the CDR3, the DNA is TGTGCCAGCAGTTACATGTCGACAGGGGACACTGAAGCTTTCTTT. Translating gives CASSYMSTGDTEAFF.

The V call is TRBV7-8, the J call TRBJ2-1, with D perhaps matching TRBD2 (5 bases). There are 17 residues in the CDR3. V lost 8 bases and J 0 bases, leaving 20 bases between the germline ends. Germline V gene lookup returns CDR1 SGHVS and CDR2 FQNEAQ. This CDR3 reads CASLTGGLASSYNEQFF. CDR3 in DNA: TGTGCCAGCCTAACGGGTGGACTGGCAAGCTCCTACAATGAGCAGTTCTTC.

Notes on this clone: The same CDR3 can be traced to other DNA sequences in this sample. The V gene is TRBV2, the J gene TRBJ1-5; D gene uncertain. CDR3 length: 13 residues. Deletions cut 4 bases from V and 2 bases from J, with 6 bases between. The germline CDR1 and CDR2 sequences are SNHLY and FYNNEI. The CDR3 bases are TGTGCCAGCAGTGGTACAGGCAATCAGCCCCAGCATTTT. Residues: CASSGTGNQPQHF.

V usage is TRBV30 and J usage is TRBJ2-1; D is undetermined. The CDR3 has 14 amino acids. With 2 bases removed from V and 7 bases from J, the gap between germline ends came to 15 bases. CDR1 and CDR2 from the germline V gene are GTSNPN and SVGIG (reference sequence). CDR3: CAWSPTSVVNEQFF. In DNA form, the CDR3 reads TGTGCCTGGAGTCCCACCTCGGTAGTAAATGAGCAGTTCTTC.

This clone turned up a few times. The CDR3 bases are TGTGCCAGCGGCAAGCCGGGAGGTAACACAGATACGCAGTATTTT. This gives the protein CASGKPGGNTDTQYF. The gene calls are TRBV6-5 and TRBJ2-3; 7 nucleotides match TRBD2. Germline trimming cut 8 bases from V and 2 bases from J; bases unmatched to any gene: 10. The CDR3 extends over 15 amino acids. Germline CDR1 reads MNHEY; CDR2 reads SVGAGI.

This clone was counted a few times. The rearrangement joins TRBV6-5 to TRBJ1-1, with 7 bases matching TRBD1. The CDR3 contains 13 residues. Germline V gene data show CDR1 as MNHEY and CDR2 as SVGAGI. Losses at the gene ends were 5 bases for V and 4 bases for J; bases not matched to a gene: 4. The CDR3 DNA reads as TGTGCCAGCAGTAGATCAGGGGGCACTGAAGCTTTCTTT. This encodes CASSRSGGTEAFF.

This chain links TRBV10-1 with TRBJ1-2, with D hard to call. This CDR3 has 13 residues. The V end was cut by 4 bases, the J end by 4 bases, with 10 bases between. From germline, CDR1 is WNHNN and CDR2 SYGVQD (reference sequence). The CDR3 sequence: CASSAPQRYGYTF. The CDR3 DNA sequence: TGCGCCAGCAGTGCCCCACAACGCTATGGCTACACCTTC.

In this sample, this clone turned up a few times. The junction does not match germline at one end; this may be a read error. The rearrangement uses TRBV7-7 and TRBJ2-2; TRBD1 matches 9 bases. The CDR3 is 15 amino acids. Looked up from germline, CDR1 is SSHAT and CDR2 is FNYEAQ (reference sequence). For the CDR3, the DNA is TGTGCTAGCAGCTTATTACAGGGGGCCACCGGGGAGCTGTTTTTT. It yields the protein CASSLLQGATGELFF.

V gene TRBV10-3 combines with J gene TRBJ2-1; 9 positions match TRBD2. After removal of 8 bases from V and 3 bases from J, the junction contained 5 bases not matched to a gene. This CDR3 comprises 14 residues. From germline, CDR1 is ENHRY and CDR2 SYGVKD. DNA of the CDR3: TGTGCCATCGGACGACTAGCGGACTACAATGAGCAGTTCTTC. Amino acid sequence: CAIGRLADYNEQFF.

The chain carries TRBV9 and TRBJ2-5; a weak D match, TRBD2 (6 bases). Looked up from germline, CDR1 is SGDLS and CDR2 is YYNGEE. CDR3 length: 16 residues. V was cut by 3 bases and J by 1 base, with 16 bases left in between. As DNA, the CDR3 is TGTGCCAGCAGCGCGGCAGCGGGCCCGCCCCAAGAGACCCAGTACTTC. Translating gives CASSAAAGPPQETQYF. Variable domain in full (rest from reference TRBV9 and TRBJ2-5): DSGVTQTPKHLITATGQRVTLRCSPRSGDLSVYWYQQSLDQGLQFLIQYYNGEERAKGNILERFSAQQFPDLHSELNLSSLELGDSALYFCASSAAAGPPQETQYFGPGTRLLVL.

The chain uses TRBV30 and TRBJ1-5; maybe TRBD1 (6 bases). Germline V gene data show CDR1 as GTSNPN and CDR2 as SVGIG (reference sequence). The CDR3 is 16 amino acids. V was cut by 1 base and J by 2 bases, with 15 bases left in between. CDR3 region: CAWSALLAGGNQPQHF. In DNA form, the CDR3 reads TGTGCCTGGAGTGCCCTCTTGGCAGGGGGCAATCAGCCCCAGCATTTT. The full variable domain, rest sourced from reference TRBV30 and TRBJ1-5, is SQTIHQWPATLVQPVGSPLSLECTVEGTSNPNLYWYRQAAGRGLQLLFYSVGIGQISSEVPQNLSASRPQDRQFILSSKKLLLSDSGFYLCAWSALLAGGNQPQHFGDGTRLSIL.